A selection of T cell receptor beta chains follows, all from one sample in a study of cytomegalovirus exposure and HLA in healthy donors. The method was immunoSEQ multiplex PCR; TCRdb's version includes in-frame clones alone and lacks a portion of them. Counted here are 200,000 or so clones, more than 75% occurring once; the ten biggest clones make up roughly 7%. The sequenced sample was PBMCs. These receptors came from a man between 18 and 35 years old in good health and CMV-seropositive. Both conserved end residues are part of each CDR3. A D gene is named only where the DNA matches it firmly. The size of a clone is reported for some rows only, either as once, few or many, or as a class for expanded clones.

>TRBV27|TRBJ1-1|.|TRBD1
CASSSRTGGTEAFF
>TRBV6-6|TRBJ2-3|.|TRBD2
CASRPGGVTDTQYF
>TRBV6-5|TRBJ2-1|few|TRBD1
CASSPGTAYNEQFF
>TRBV6-5|TRBJ2-7|.|TRBD1
CASSYGNRGSYEQYF
>TRBV28|TRBJ2-1|.|TRBD2
CASSTLAGPPNEQFF
>TRBV27|TRBJ2-3|.|.
CASKWSQRSRQYF
>TRBV30|TRBJ2-3|.|.
CAWSTSTDTQYF
>TRBV29-1|TRBJ2-1|.|TRBD1
CSVTTGGWYNEQFF
>TRBV7-2|TRBJ2-7|.|TRBD1
CASSLDRAESYEQYF
>TRBV13|TRBJ1-1|.|.
CASSLGYGRGAEAFF
>TRBV9|TRBJ1-2|.|.
CASSVEGRRGDGYTF
>TRBV4-2|TRBJ2-7|.|.
CASSQDTADFSEQYF
>TRBV7-3|TRBJ2-5|.|TRBD2
CASSLTLPASGRASQETQYF
>TRBV9|TRBJ2-7|.|TRBD1
CASSGPTGYEQYF
>TRBV7-2|TRBJ2-1|.|TRBD2
CASSLGVAGGHNEQFF
>TRBV7-3|TRBJ2-3|.|TRBD2
CASSLKGGRAKYF
>TRBV29-1|TRBJ2-5|.|TRBD2
CSVALLAGGRQETQYF
>TRBV18|TRBJ1-1|.|TRBD1
CASSPRDRGTEAFF
>TRBV25-1|TRBJ2-1|.|TRBD1
CASSPGQDNEQFF
>TRBV2|TRBJ2-7|.|TRBD1
CASRLPGQPVYEQYF
>TRBV7-7|TRBJ2-1|.|TRBD2
CASSPTSGSYNEQFF
>TRBV6-5|TRBJ1-4|.|.
CASSYSGARGEKLFF
>TRBV30|TRBJ2-7|.|.
CAWIQAGRGSGPKEQYF
>TRBV9|TRBJ2-7|.|.
CASSDTGGAYEQYF
>TRBV6-6|TRBJ1-2|.|.
CASSYPPPTGDNGYTF
>TRBV28|TRBJ1-1|.|.
CASSLWDRSMNTEAFF
>TRBV7-9|TRBJ2-7|.|TRBD2
CASSGRGLAGAYEQYF
>TRBV9|TRBJ2-1|.|TRBD2
CASSVVLAGGYNDQFF
>TRBV9|TRBJ2-7|.|.
CASSGNGVSYEQYF
>TRBV4-2|TRBJ2-3|.|.
CASSQDGGTRTDTQYF
>TRBV30|TRBJ2-7|.|TRBD1
CAWGQGPGYEQYF
>TRBV28|TRBJ2-1|.|TRBD2
CASSFSGRASYNEQFF
>TRBV29-1|TRBJ2-7|few|.
CSVVQGGSYEQYF
>TRBV11-1|TRBJ2-1|.|TRBD2
CASSPRSGRVNYNEQFF
>TRBV27|TRBJ1-2|few|TRBD1
CASRSGTGALGYTF
>TRBV4-2|TRBJ1-5|.|.
CASSLTLPQGYSNQPQHF
>TRBV7-2|TRBJ2-2|.|.
CASSAFPGAGELFF
>TRBV29-1|TRBJ2-1|.|.
CSVAGTLGNEQFF
>TRBV6-5|TRBJ2-1|.|.
CASSYLDSLYNEQFF
>TRBV21-1|TRBJ2-7|.|.
CASSIFLRVRGNYEQYF
>TRBV14|TRBJ2-2|.|TRBD2
CASSQATSGYTGELFF
>TRBV6-6|TRBJ2-7|.|TRBD1
CASSAPGQGYEQYF